Below, 5 T cell receptor beta chains from the same sample are listed, as sequenced in a study of OX40 agonist ivuxolimab in advanced cancers. Sequencing used immunoSEQ multiplex PCR; TCRdb keeps in-frame clones, though not all of them. The sample records some 68,000 clones, roughly nine tenths being singletons. The sequencing used CD4+ or CD8+ T cells sorted from blood, collected in a trial of the OX40 agonist ivuxolimab. The receptors stem from an adult with an advanced solid tumor such as melanoma, head and neck, liver or kidney cancer.

J is TRBJ1-3 and V is TRBV9, with D perhaps matching TRBD1 (5 bases). V lost 1 base, J lost 8 bases, and 10 bases lay in between. This CDR3 region has 13 residues. Germline V CDR1 and CDR2: SGDLS, YYNGEE. The CDR3 loop is CASSVLGGDTIYF. CDR3 coding DNA: TGTGCCAGCAGCGTATTGGGGGGGGACACCATATATTTT.

The rearrangement uses TRBV5-1 and TRBJ2-3, with 8 bases identical to TRBD2. The CDR3 covers 16 residues. V lost 4 bases to trimming and J lost 1 base; unmatched junction nucleotides: 8. The germline V gene encodes CDR1 SGHRS and CDR2 YFSETQ. The CDR3 region is CASSVNPGGGTDTQYF. The DNA for the CDR3 is TGCGCCAGCAGCGTGAATCCGGGAGGGGGCACAGATACGCAGTATTTT.

The chain is built from TRBV6-6 and TRBJ1-2; no reliable D call. The CDR3 consists of 14 residues. Germline CDR1 reads MNHNY; CDR2 reads SVGAGI (reference sequence). The germline V and J ends were trimmed by 3 bases and 0 bases, with 8 bases remaining between them. CDR3 DNA: TGTGCCAGCAGTTATGATCCGGCTAACTATGGCTACACCTTC. Protein product: CASSYDPANYGYTF.

The chain couples TRBV5-1 to TRBJ2-7, with TRBD1 identical over 8 bases. Losses at the gene ends were 4 bases for V and 5 bases for J; bases not matched to a gene: 2. The CDR3 has 12 amino acids. CDR1 is SGHRS and CDR2 is YFSETQ in the germline V gene. CDR3 amino acids: CASSIQGDEQYF. CDR3 nucleotides: TGCGCCAGCAGCATACAGGGGGACGAGCAGTACTTC.

The J gene is TRBJ2-3, the V gene TRBV6-5; D not resolved. V was shortened by 5 bases and J by 7 bases, with 13 bases between the two germline ends. The length of the CDR3 is 13 residues. The germline gives CDR1 MNHEY, CDR2 SVGAGI. CDR3 coding DNA: TGTGCCAGCAGTGCCGACGCTGGACATACGCAGTATTTT. Its protein product is CASSADAGHTQYF.